Listed below are T cell receptor beta chains from one sample, sequenced in a study of control samples from healthy donors and cancer patients. Method: immunoSEQ multiplex PCR; TCRdb's copy keeps in-frame clones and lacks some. This table has about 170,000 clones, about 90% appearing once. Sequencing used blood. Receptors were obtained from a man aged 25 to 40 in good health. CDR3s include the opening cysteine and the closing phenylalanine or tryptophan. Fields, in order: J gene, V gene, CDR3 length, D gene, clone size, CDR3 protein, CDR3 DNA. D genes are given only for firm matches. Clone sizes are given selectively: once, few, many, or a class where the clone is expanded.

TRBJ1-1 | TRBV11-3 | 13 | . | . | CASSLGPGTEAFF | TGTGCCAGCAGCTTAGGGCCGGGAACTGAAGCTTTCTTT
TRBJ1-1 | TRBV9 | 17 | . | . | CASSVGTGVPMNTEAFF | TGTGCCAGCAGCGTAGGAACGGGGGTCCCCATGAACACTGAAGCTTTCTTT
TRBJ2-1 | TRBV3-1/TRBV3-2 | 16 | TRBD2 | . | CASSQRLAGGTHEQFF | TGTGCCAGCAGCCAACGACTAGCGGGAGGCACCCATGAGCAGTTCTTC
TRBJ2-5 | TRBV2 | 17 | TRBD2 | . | CASSVHGLAGVGETQYF | TGTGCCAGCAGTGTTCATGGGCTAGCGGGGGTAGGGGAGACCCAGTACTTC
TRBJ2-1 | TRBV14 | 16 | TRBD2 | . | CASSQDGLAGRNEQFF | TGTGCCAGCAGCCAAGATGGGCTAGCGGGTAGGAATGAGCAGTTCTTC
TRBJ2-3 | TRBV18 | 16 | . | . | CASSPPAGPSTDTQYF | TGTGCCAGCTCACCACCGGCCGGGCCTAGCACAGATACGCAGTATTTT
TRBJ2-5 | TRBV7-8 | 13 | . | . | CASSLARQETQYF | TGTGCCAGCAGCCTAGCGAGACAAGAGACCCAGTACTTC
TRBJ2-7 | TRBV4-1 | 16 | TRBD1 | . | CASSQDPGQIPTMQYF | TGCGCCAGCAGCCAAGACCCGGGACAGATCCCTACGATGCAGTACTTC
TRBJ2-1 | TRBV6-4 | 15 | . | . | CASSEDFSSYNEQFF | TGTGCCAGCAGTGAGGACTTTAGCTCCTACAATGAGCAGTTCTTC
TRBJ1-1 | TRBV5-4 | 15 | . | . | CASSPAGTMNTEAFF | TGTGCCAGCAGCCCCGCAGGGACCATGAACACTGAAGCTTTCTTT
TRBJ1-5 | TRBV19 | 17 | . | . | CASSMVFGQSYNQPQHF | TGTGCCAGTAGTATGGTATTTGGACAGAGCTATAATCAGCCCCAGCATTTT
TRBJ1-1 | TRBV7-9 | 14 | . | . | CASSLVAGDAEAFF | TGTGCCAGCAGCTTAGTCGCAGGGGATGCTGAAGCTTTCTTT
TRBJ1-5 | TRBV19 | 15 | . | once | CASRAGPNSNQPQHF | TGTGCCAGTAGGGCCGGGCCCAATAGCAATCAGCCCCAGCATTTT
TRBJ1-5 | TRBV28 | 15 | . | . | CASSFGGLGNQPQHF | TGTGCCAGCAGTTTCGGAGGACTAGGCAATCAGCCCCAGCATTTT
TRBJ1-5 | TRBV27 | 14 | TRBD1 | . | CASSGDRAGQPQHF | TGTGCCAGCAGTGGTGACAGGGCCGGTCAGCCCCAGCATTTT
TRBJ2-5 | TRBV29-1 | 11 | . | . | CSGVGRETQYF | TGCAGCGGGGTGGGTCGGGAGACCCAGTACTTC
TRBJ2-3 | TRBV10-3 | 12 | . | . | CAIKADTDTQYF | TGTGCCATCAAGGCAGACACAGATACGCAGTATTTT
TRBJ2-1 | TRBV19 | 21 | TRBD2 | . | CASSIAARAGPIWGSYNEQFF | TGTGCCAGTAGTATAGCTGCTCGAGCGGGGCCTATTTGGGGGTCCTACAATGAGCAGTTCTTC
TRBJ1-6 | TRBV20-1 | 15 | TRBD1 | . | CSASLLGTGGSPLHF | TGCAGTGCTAGTTTACTCGGGACAGGGGGTTCACCCCTCCACTTT
TRBJ2-2 | TRBV24-1 | 16 | TRBD1 | . | CATSDLGDRVTGELFF | TGTGCCACCAGTGATTTAGGGGACAGGGTTACCGGGGAGCTGTTTTTT
TRBJ2-7 | TRBV27 | 13 | . | . | CAGPTGGCYEQYF | TGTGCCGGCCCAACCGGGGGCTGCTACGAGCAGTACTTC
TRBJ2-7 | TRBV19 | 14 | . | . | CASSTGPTTDEQYF | TGTGCCAGTAGTACGGGCCCAACTACGGACGAGCAGTACTTC
TRBJ2-7 | TRBV5-1 | 15 | TRBD1 | . | CASSLVGTASYEQYF | TGCGCCAGCAGCTTGGTTGGGACAGCCTCCTACGAGCAGTACTTC